This record covers a single T cell receptor beta chain. Its matching antigen is unknown. Trimming took off 8 bases at V and 0 bases at J, with 9 bases between the two ends. Germline values: CDR1 DFQATT, CDR2 SNEGSKA (reference sequence). The CDR3 loop spans 12 amino acids. The data originate from a study of blood T cells in healthy people across ages. Findings of the study overall: While age rose, TCR beta diversity per million T cells dropped in a roughly linear way. Across samples, TCR beta diversity tracked strongly with naive T cell percentage.

Together with a sample-barcoded 5' primer, a J-beta primer mix was included in a second PCR lasting about 6 to 11 cycles. Each sample yielded at least 2.5 million CDR3-containing paired-end reads. TCRdb re-called the 5' RACE reads through MiXCR, storing one row per CDR3 protein. The table lists around 600,000 distinct CDR3 sequences, under 55% of them singletons. In each sample, at least 6 million PBMCs were isolated. This clonotype originated in an elderly man in good health. Sequenced: blood. The J gene is TRBJ2-3, the V gene TRBV20-1; D uncertain. CDR3: CSSEASTDTQYF. CDR3 sequence (DNA): TGCAGTAGCGAAGCTAGCACAGATACGCAGTATTTT.